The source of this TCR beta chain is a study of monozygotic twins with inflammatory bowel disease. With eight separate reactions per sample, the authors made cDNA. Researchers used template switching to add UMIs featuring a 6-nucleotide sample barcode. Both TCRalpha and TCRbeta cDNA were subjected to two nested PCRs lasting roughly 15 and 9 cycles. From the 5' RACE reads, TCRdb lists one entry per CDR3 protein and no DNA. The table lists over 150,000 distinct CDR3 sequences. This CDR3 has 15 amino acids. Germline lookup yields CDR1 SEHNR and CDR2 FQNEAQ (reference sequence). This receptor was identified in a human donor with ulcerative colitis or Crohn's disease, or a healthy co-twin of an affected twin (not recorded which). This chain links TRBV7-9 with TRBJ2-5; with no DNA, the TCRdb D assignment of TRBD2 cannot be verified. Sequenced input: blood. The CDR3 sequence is CASSSFPDFGETQYF.